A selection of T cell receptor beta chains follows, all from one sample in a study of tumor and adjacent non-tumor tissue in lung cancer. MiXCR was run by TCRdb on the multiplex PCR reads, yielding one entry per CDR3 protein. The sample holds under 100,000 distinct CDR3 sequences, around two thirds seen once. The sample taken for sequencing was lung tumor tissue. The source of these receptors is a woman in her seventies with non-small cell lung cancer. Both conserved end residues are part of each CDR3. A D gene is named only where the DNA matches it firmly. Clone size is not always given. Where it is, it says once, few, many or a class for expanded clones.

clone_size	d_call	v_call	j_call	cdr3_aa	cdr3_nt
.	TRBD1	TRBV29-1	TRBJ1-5	CSVGSGGASSLPQHF	TGCAGCGTTGGGTCAGGGGGCGCTTCTTCCCTGCCCCAACATTTT
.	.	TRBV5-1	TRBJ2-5	CASSNVLVGQETQYF	TGCGCCAGCAGCAACGTACTAGTGGGCCAAGAGACCCAGTACTTC
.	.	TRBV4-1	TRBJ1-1	CASSQTGGHNTEVFF	TGCGCCAGCAGCCAAACTGGCGGACATAACACTGAAGTTTTCTTT
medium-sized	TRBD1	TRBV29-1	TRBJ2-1	CSVAGTGPYNEQFF	TGCAGCGTTGCCGGGACAGGGCCCTACAATGAGCAGTTCTTC
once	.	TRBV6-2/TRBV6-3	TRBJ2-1	CASSYTGTRDNEQFF	TGTGCTAGCAGTTACACCGGGACAAGAGACAATGAGCAGTTCTTC
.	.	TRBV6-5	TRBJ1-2	CTSSYFPVRGNDYGYTF	TGTACCAGCAGTTACTTCCCCGTCAGGGGAAATGACTATGGCTACACCTTC
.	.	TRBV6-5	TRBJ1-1	CASSYTTATTKAFF	TGTGCCAGCAGTTACACAACGGCAACCACTAAAGCTTTCTTT
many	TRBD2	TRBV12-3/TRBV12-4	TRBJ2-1	CASSLAGGYNEQFF	TGTGCCAGCAGTCTAGCGGGAGGGTACAATGAGCAGTTCTTC
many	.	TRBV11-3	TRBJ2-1	CASSRAGSLYNEQFF	TGTGCCAGCAGCCGGGCCGGGTCGTTATACAATGAGCAGTTCTTC
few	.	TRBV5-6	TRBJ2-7	CASSSYSEEYF	TGTGCCAGTAGCTCCTATAGCGAGGAGTACTTC
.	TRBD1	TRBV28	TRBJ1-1	CASGPGGTEAFF	TGTGCCAGCGGCCCAGGGGGCACTGAAGCTTTCTTT
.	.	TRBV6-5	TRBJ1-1	CAGSSGPPQGTEAFF	TGTGCCGGCAGCTCCGGGCCCCCGCAGGGGACTGAAGCTTTCTTT
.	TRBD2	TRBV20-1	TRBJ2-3	CSAPGTSGRLAPDTQYF	TGCAGTGCCCCCGGGACTAGCGGGAGATTGGCGCCCGATACGCAGTATTTT
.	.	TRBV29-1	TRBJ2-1	CSVENNGNEQFF	TGCAGCGTTGAAAATAACGGGAATGAGCAGTTCTTC
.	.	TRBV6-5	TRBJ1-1	CESSSWPPRGTEAFF	TGTGAAAGCAGCTCCTGGCCCCCGCGGGGGACTGAAGCTTTCTTT
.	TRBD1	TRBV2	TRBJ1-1	CASSEWRDRDTEAFF	TGTGCCAGCAGTGAATGGCGGGACAGGGACACTGAAGCTTTCTTT
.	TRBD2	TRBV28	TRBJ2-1	CASSGTSGNHNEQSF	TGTGCCAGCAGCGGGACTAGCGGGAACCACAATGAGCAGTCCTTC
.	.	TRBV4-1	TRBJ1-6	CASSPRDEGPPLHF	TGCGCCAGCAGCCCACGGGACGAGGGTCCACCTCTCCACTTT
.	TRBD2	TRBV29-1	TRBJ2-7	CSVAGLAGVPYEQFF	TGCAGCGTAGCCGGACTAGCGGGGGTTCCCTACGAGCAGTTTTTC
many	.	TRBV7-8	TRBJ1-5	CASSLALSTELNQPQHF	TGTGCCAGCAGCTTAGCGCTCTCGACGGAGCTCAATCAGCCCCAGCATTTT
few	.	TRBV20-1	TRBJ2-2	CSAGGGRYTGELFF	TGCAGTGCTGGGGGGGGCCGGTACACCGGGGAGTTGTTTTTT
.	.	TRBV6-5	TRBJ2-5	CVSSPDWSEARETQYF	TGTGTCAGCAGCCCCGATTGGAGCGAGGCGAGGGAGACCCAGTACTTC
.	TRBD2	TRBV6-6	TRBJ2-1	CASSYPTHIIAGRSYNEQFF	TGTGCCAGCAGTTATCCCACTCATATCATAGCGGGACGCTCCTACAACGAGCAGTTCTTC
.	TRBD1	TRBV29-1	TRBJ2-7	CSAEDRGTGALEQNF	TGCAGCGCTGAAGATCGGGGGACAGGGGCCCTCGAGCAGAACTTC
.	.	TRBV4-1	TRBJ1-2	CASSQSGRMIYGYTF	TGCGCCAGCAGCCAATCGGGACGGATGATCTATGGCTACACCTTC
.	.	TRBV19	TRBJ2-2	CVSSPNGSNTGELFF	TGTGTCAGTAGTCCTAACGGGTCGAACACCGGGGAGCTGTTTTTT
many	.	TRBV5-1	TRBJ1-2	CASSQSSEDGYTF	TGCGCCAGCAGTCAGTCCTCCGAGGATGGCTACACCTTC
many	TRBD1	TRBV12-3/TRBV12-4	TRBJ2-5	CASALNLGGQEAQYF	TGTGCCAGCGCACTAAACTTAGGGGGCCAAGAGGCCCAGTACTTC
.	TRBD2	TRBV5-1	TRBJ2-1	CTSSQSTSGIGEQFF	TGCACCAGCAGCCAATCGACTAGCGGGATTGGTGAGCAGTTTTTC
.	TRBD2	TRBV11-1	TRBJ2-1	CANNPREGRYEQFF	TGTGCCAACAACCCGCGGGAGGGCCGTTATGAGCAGTTCTTC
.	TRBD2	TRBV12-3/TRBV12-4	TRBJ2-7	CASSLKAGPSYKQCF	TGTGCCAGCAGTTTAAAAGCGGGGCCCTCCTACAAGCAGTGCTTC
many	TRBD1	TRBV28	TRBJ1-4	CASNDRGGEKLFF	TGTGCCAGCAACGACAGGGGGGGTGAAAAACTGTTTTTT
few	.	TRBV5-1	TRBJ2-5	CASSLAPLNQETQYF	TGCGCCAGCAGCTTGGCTCCTTTAAACCAAGAGACCCAGTACTTC
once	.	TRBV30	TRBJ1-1	CVGGRNSEAFF	TGTGTGGGGGGGAGGAACAGTGAAGCTTTCTTT
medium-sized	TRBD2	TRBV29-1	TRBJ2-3	CSVDVGTSGKGDTQYF	TGCAGCGTTGATGTGGGGACTAGCGGGAAAGGGGATACGCAGTATTTT
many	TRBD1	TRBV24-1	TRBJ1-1	CATSTGATEAFF	TGTGCCACCAGTACAGGGGCCACTGAAGCTTTCTTT
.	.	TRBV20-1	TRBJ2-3	CSPSALPSTDTQYF	TGCAGTCCTAGCGCCCTTCCTAGCACAGATACGCAGTATTTT
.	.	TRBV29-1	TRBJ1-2	CSALSHDVYGYIF	TGCAGCGCCCTGTCCCATGACGTCTATGGCTACATCTTC
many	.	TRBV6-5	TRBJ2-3	CASRVQGLDTQYF	TGTGCCAGCAGGGTACAGGGTCTAGATACGCAGTATTTT
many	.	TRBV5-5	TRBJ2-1	CASSASSYNEQFF	TGTGCCAGCAGCGCGAGCTCCTACAATGAGCAGTTCTTC
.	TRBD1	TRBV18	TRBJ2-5	CASSPGTGETQYF	TGTGCCAGCTCACCCGGGACAGGAGAGACCCAGTACTTC
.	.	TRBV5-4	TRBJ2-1	CASSWPRGGMNEQLF	TGTGCCAGTAGCTGGCCTAGGGGGGGGATGAATGAGCAGCTCTTC
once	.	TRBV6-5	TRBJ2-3	CSSTYSFMNTDTQYF	TGTTCCAGCACTTACTCGTTCATGAACACAGATACGCAGTATTTT
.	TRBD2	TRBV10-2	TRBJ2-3	CAIGTNGIADTQCF	TGCGCCATCGGGACTAACGGGATCGCGGATACGCAGTGTTTT
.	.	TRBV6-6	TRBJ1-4	CASSRQPTIEKLFF	TGTGCCAGCAGCCGACAACCAACTATTGAAAAACTGTTTTTT
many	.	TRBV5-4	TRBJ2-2	CASSLTVDTGELFF	TGTGCCAGCAGCTTGACGGTCGACACCGGGGAGCTGTTTTTT
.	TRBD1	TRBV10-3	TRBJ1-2	CAISGRAGGLYGYTF	TGTGCCATCAGTGGGAGGGCAGGGGGCCTCTATGGCTACACCTTC
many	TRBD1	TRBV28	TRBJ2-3	CASSLGGTGLEDTQYF	TGTGCCAGCAGTTTAGGCGGGACAGGGTTAGAAGATACGCAGTATTTT
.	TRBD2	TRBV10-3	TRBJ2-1	CAISESSGMEQFF	TGTGCCATCAGTGAATCTAGCGGGATGGAGCAGTTCTTC
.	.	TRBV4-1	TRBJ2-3	CASSQADREGQPQYF	TGCGCCAGCAGCCAGGCAGATAGGGAAGGTCAGCCCCAGTATTTT
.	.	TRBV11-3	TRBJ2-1	CASSPVSSYNEQFF	TGTGCCAGCAGCCCCGTAAGCTCCTACAATGAGCAGTTCTTC
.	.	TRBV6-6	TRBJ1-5	CASSVTLGIGGDQPQHF	TGTGCCAGCAGTGTCACCCTCGGGATAGGGGGGGATCAGCCCCAGCATTTT
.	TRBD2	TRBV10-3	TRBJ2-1	CAIKQWGMGAGGTYNEQFF	TGTGCCATCAAACAGTGGGGCATGGGAGCGGGGGGCACCTACAATGAGCAGTTCTTC
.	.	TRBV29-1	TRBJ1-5	CSVVADNQSQHF	TGCAGCGTTGTAGCCGATAATCAGTCCCAGCATTTT
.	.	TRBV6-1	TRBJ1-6	CASIQEQGNSPLHF	TGTGCCAGCATTCAGGAACAGGGTAATTCACCCCTCCACTTT